This T cell receptor (beta chain) was profiled in a study of T cell clones after liver transplantation (dated by TCRdb to the late 2010s). About the full investigation: Samples were obtained from ITN030ST, a randomized trial in which withdrawal of immunosuppression was attempted within 2 years of liver transplantation. Of the eight recipients, three were HCV-positive, while the remaining recipients had been transplanted for non-autoimmune, non-viral indications. After a pre-transplant mixed lymphocyte reaction, TCRbeta sequencing was used to pinpoint donor-reactive T cell clones, which were subsequently tracked in post-transplant blood. Blood samples were taken pre-transplant, pre-randomization before withdrawal, and post-randomization after full withdrawal or failed withdrawal. Until randomization at 12-24 months post-transplant, subjects were given standard immunosuppression, with no induction therapy. As an antigen-independent comparator for donor-reactive sequences, third party-reactive TCRbeta sequences were also identified from pre-transplant MLRs. Tolerance was defined as complete withdrawal of immunosuppression for at least one year without a rise in liver enzymes beyond twice the upper limit of normal. The study cohort included 8 liver transplant recipients, of whom 3 were classified as tolerant and 5 as non-tolerant.

Frozen genomic DNA underwent high-throughput TCRbeta CDR3 sequencing by immunoSEQ, including PCR amplification, mapping, bias correction and internal controls. The study's processing was this. Productive rearrangements were retained, and unique TCRbeta sequences were defined by the CDR3 nucleotide sequence together with the V and J gene. For a sequence to be called donor-reactive, it needed a frequency of at least 0.01% and at least 5-fold expansion in CFSE-low cells compared with unstimulated pre-transplant cells. To ensure at least 90% detection power, minimum frequency thresholds were set for each subject based on that subject's lowest-template unstimulated sample. Jensen-Shannon divergence between the top 1000 TCRbeta sequences post-transplant and pre-transplant was used to measure repertoire turnover. Changes in detection of donor-reactive sequences were assessed with two-sided Fisher's exact tests. The source is immuneACCESS, and TCRdb retained only in-frame sequences with V and J called. Part of the clones is not carried over; for the studies checked, unresolved V genes explain less than half of this, and the remainder is unexplained. V, J and clone size derive from that table, while D and trimming were established from the DNA sequence. The sample table holds tens of thousands of clones, of which around four fifths were seen once. Jointly, the top ten make up 2.8% of the sample.

Unstimulated PBMCs, after thawing, were stained for CD3, CD4 and CD8 and then FACS-sorted into CD3+CD4+ and CD3+CD8+ populations. Randomization to immunosuppression withdrawal applied to every one of the 8 studied subjects. Genomic DNA was isolated with the Qiagen DNeasy Blood and Tissue Kit. A word on this clone: What antigen it recognizes has not been identified. No qualities accompany the bases; no much larger clone lies one base away.

From cysteine to phenylalanine, the CDR3 is 15 amino acids long. Only the CDR3 region is kept as DNA, spanning 45 bases read in frame from base 1. V has 2 bases trimmed and J has 1 base trimmed; junction bases matching no gene number 3. The germline V gene gives CDR1 as SGHRS and CDR2 as YFSETQ. Paper-wide results and their limitations: The decline in donor-reactive sequences exceeded the decline in third party-reactive sequences, suggesting partial antigen-specific deletion that was unrelated to withdrawal success. Because of small, heterogeneous patient numbers and non-standardized post-transplant time points, the conclusions were only preliminary. Low numbers of available donor cells limited the measurable donor-reactive repertoire in two subjects. In most of the 8 subjects, regardless of tolerance or HCV status, circulating donor-reactive CD4 TCRbeta sequences dropped significantly post-transplant. Because no allograft tissue specimens were available, donor-reactive T cells may have migrated into the graft instead of being deleted. After accounting for repertoire turnover, donor-reactive detection was significantly reduced in 7 of 8 subjects for CD4 and 8 of 8 for CD8.

The receptor was isolated from a human patient who received a liver transplant. After a transplant, some T cells may have been passed on by the graft donor. The sequence joins TRBV5-1 to TRBJ2-5, with TRBD2 identical over 9 junction bases. The starting material was CD4+ T cells from blood, obtained at the 22-month timepoint. CDR3 protein: CASSLLAGAQETQYF. The nucleotide sequence is given as TGCGCCAGCAGCTTACTAGCGGGTGCCCAAGAGACCCAGTACTTC. Outside the CDR3, residues come from the reference TRBV5-1 and TRBJ2-5 proteins, so the full variable domain is: KAGVTQTPRYLIKTRGQQVTLSCSPISGHRSVSWYQQTPGQGLQFLFEYFSETQRNKGNFPGRFSGRQFSNSRSEMNVSTLELGDSALYLCASSLLAGAQETQYFGPGTRLLVL.